This section outlines one TCR beta chain sequence together with its context. Germline assignment: CDR1 SGHNT and CDR2 YENEEA. This CDR3 region has 13 residues. Trimming cost V 2 bases and J 0 bases, with 4 bases left between them. The sample is drawn from a study of PD-L1 blockade in urothelial cancer. Study details: Researchers looked at the blood 3 weeks (second dose) and 6 weeks after treatment began. Researchers found blood samples held a median of roughly 140,000 T cells.

Sample numbers ranged from 1 to 8 per patient, encompassing pretreatment and on-treatment collections. The repertoire was sequenced with immunoSEQ multiplex PCR; TCRdb's copy has only in-frame clones and lacks some. The sample has 35,000 to 40,000 clones, 70% to 85% seen once. This TCR was sampled from a man aged 55 to 70 with urothelial cancer. This sample comprised PBMCs, obtained around atezolizumab (anti-PD-L1) treatment. The chain recombines TRBV11-3 with TRBJ1-1; D gene uncertain. This chain's CDR3 is CASSLLVNTEAFF. The CDR3 nucleotides are TGTGCCAGCAGCTTACTTGTGAACACTGAAGCTTTCTTT.